The clone carrying this T cell receptor beta chain was seen more than once but under ten times. Germline CDR1 is LGHNA and CDR2 is YNFKEQ. The CDR3 runs 16 residues. Trimming at V came to 0 bases and at J to 2 bases, leaving 4 bases not matched to a gene. This entry is derived from a study of blood T cell repertoires in COVID-19. For the study at large: The cDNA or gDNA used as material had been derived from T cells, B-cell-depleted T cells, or PBMCs.

Authors' data handling: Reference gene primer amplification in the assay estimated nucleated cell counts. Repertoires were generated with immunoSEQ multiplex PCR, while TCRdb's copy carries only in-frame clones and drops some. That table supplies the V and J calls and clone size; D and trimming were determined from the DNA. The repertoire includes around 450,000 clones, around 89% of them detected once, and around 4.4% sits in the top ten. The sample consisted of peripheral blood. This sequence was found in a woman in her twenties or thirties with acute or convalescent COVID-19. The genes are TRBV4-2 and TRBJ2-7; the match to TRBD2 covers 10 bases. CDR3: CASSQELAGGPYEQYF. In DNA form, the CDR3 reads TGTGCCAGCAGCCAAGAATTAGCGGGGGGCCCCTACGAGCAGTACTTC.